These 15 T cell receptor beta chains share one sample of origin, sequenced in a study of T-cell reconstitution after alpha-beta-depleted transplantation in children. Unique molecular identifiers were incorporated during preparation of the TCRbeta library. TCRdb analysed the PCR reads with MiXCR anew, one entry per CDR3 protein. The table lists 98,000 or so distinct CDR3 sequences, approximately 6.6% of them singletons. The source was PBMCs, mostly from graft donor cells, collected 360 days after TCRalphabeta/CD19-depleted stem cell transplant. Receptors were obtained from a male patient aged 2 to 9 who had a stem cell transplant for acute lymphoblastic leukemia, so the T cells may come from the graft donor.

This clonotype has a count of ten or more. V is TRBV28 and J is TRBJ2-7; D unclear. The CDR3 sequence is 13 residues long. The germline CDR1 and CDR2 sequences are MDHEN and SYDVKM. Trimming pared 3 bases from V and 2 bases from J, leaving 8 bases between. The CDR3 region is CASSFALTYEQYF. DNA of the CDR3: TGTGCCAGCAGTTTCGCCCTTACCTACGAGCAGTACTTC.

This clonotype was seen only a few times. The CDR3 is CASSPLGPSYEQYF. The CDR3 DNA follows: TGTGCCAGCAGCCCCCTGGGGCCTTCCTACGAGCAGTACTTC. The chain combines TRBV7-9 with TRBJ2-7; D possibly corresponds to TRBD1 (5 bases). The CDR3 covers 14 residues. V lost 5 bases to trimming and J lost 1 base, with 12 bases between them. Germline V gene data show CDR1 as SEHNR and CDR2 as FQNEAQ (reference sequence).

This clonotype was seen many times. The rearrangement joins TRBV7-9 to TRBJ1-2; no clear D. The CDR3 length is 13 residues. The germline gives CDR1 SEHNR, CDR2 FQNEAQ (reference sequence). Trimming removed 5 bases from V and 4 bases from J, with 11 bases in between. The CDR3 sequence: CASSRVVGYGYTF. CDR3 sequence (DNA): TGTGCCAGCAGCAGGGTCGTGGGCTATGGCTACACCTTC.

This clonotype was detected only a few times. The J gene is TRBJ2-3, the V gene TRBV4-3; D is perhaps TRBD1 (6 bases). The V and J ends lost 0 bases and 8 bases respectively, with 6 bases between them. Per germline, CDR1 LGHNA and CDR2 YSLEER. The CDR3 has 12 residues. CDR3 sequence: CASSQEQGTQYF. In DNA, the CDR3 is TGCGCCAGCAGCCAAGAACAGGGTACGCAGTATTTT.

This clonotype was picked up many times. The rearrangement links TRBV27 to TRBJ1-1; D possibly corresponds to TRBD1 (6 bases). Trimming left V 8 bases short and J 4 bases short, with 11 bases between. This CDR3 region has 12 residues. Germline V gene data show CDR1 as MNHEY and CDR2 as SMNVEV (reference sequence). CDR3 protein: CASSRGGTEAFF. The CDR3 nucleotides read TGTGCCAGCTCTAGGGGGGGCACTGAAGCTTTCTTT.

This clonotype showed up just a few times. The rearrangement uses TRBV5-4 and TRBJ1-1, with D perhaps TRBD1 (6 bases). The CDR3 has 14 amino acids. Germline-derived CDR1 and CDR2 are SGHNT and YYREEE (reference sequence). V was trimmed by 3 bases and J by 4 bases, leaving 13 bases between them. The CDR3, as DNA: TGTGCCAGCAGCTGGGGCGGGGGCGGCACTGAAGCTTTCTTT. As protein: CASSWGGGGTEAFF.

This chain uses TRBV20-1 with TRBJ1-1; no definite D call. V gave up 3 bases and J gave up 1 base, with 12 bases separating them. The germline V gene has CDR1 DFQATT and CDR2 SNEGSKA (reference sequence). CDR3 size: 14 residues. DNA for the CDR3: TGCAGTGCTAGGGGGTTACCGGGGAACACTGAAGCTTTCTTT. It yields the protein CSARGLPGNTEAFF.

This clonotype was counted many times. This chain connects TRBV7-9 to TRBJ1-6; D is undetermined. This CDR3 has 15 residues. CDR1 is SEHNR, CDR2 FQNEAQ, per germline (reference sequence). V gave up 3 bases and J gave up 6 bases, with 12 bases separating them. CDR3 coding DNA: TGTGCCAGCAGCTTCTGGGATCAGCGTAATTCACCCCTCCACTTT. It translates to CASSFWDQRNSPLHF.

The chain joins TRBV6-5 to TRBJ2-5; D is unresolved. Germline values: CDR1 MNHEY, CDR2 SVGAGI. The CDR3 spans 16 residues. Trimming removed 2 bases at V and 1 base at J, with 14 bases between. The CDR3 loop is CASSYGVAILQETQYF. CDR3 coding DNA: TGTGCCAGCAGTTACGGGGTAGCCATACTCCAAGAGACCCAGTACTTC.

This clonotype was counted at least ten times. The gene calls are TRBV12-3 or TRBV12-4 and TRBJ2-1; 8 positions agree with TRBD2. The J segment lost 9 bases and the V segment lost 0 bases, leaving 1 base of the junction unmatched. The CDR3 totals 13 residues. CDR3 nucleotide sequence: TGTGCCAGCAGTTTAGCGACTAGCGTTGAGCAGTTCTTC. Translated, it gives CASSLATSVEQFF.

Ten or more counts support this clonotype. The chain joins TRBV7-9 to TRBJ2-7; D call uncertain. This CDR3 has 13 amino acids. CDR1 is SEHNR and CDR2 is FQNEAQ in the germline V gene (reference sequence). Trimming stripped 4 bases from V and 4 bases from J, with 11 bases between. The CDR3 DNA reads TGTGCCAGCAGCTCCCCGGCACAGTACGAGCAGTACTTC. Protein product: CASSSPAQYEQYF.

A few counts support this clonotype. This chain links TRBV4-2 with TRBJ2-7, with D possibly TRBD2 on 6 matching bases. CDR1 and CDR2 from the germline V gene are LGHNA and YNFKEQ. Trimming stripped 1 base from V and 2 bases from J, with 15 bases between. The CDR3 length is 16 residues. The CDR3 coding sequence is TGTGCCAGCAGCCAAGGGAGGGCTCTACGGGCCTACGAGCAGTACTTC. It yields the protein CASSQGRALRAYEQYF.

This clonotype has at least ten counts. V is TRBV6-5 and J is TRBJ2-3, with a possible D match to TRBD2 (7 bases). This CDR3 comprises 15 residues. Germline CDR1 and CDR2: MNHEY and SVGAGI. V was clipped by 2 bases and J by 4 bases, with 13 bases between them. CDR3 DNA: TGTGCCAGCAGTTACGTCGGGGGGCGCCCAGATACGCAGTATTTT. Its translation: CASSYVGGRPDTQYF.

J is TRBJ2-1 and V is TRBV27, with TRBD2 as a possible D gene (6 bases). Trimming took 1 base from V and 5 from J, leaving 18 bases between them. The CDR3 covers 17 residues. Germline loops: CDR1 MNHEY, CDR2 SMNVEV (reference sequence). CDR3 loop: CASSLWGLGTLNNEQFF. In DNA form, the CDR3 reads TGTGCCAGCAGTTTATGGGGTCTAGGGACTTTGAACAATGAGCAGTTCTTC.

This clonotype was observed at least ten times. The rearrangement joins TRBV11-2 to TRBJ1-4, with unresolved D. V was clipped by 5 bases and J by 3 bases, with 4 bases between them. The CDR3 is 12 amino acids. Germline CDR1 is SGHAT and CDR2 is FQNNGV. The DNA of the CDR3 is TGTGCCAGCAGCGGCCCTAATGAAAAACTGTTTTTT. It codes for CASSGPNEKLFF.